The 30 T cell receptor beta chains reported below all come from one sample, sequenced in a study of T cells after yellow fever vaccination. TCRdb analysed the 5' RACE reads with MiXCR anew, one entry per CDR3 protein. The table has around 600,000 distinct CDR3 sequences, roughly an eighth seen once. Specimen: PBMCs, collected on the day of the yellow fever booster vaccination. These TCRs come from a man between 25 and 39 years old who received the YFV17D yellow fever vaccine.

In its sample, this clonotype was seen many times. This rearrangement joins TRBV29-1 to TRBJ2-1, with TRBD1 as a possible D gene (5 bases). This CDR3 contains 13 residues. V shed 1 base and J shed 7 bases, with 11 bases lying between them. CDR1 is SQVTM and CDR2 is ANQGSEA in the germline V gene. CDR3 residues: CSVEVWQGNEQFF. The DNA of the CDR3 is TGCAGCGTTGAAGTTTGGCAGGGTAATGAGCAGTTCTTC.

This clonotype was counted a few times. The chain recombines TRBV18 with TRBJ2-7; TRBD2 might be the D (6 bases). V gave up 2 bases and J gave up 3 bases, with 11 bases separating them. CDR1 is KGHSH, CDR2 LQKENI, per germline. This CDR3 has 14 residues. The CDR3, as DNA: TGTGCCAGCTCACCATCGCGGGACCACTACGAGCAGTACTTC. This codes for CASSPSRDHYEQYF.

This clonotype appeared many times. V gene TRBV20-1 combines with J gene TRBJ2-2; 9 bases map to TRBD1. Losses at the gene ends were 3 bases for V and 5 bases for J; bases not matched to a gene: 13. From germline, CDR1 is DFQATT and CDR2 SNEGSKA (reference sequence). This CDR3 has 17 residues. Here the CDR3 reads CSASSLRQGGKTGELFF. DNA for the CDR3: TGCAGTGCTAGCTCCCTTCGACAGGGGGGGAAAACCGGGGAGCTGTTTTTT.

This clonotype was counted between two and nine times. CDR3: CASSKKTGGQNEQFF. The CDR3 DNA sequence: TGTGCCAGCAGCAAAAAGACAGGGGGCCAGAATGAGCAGTTCTTC. The chain has TRBV21-1 and TRBJ2-1; the table's D call, TRBD1, was not checked against the DNA. TRBV21-1 is deemed a pseudogene. There are 15 residues in the CDR3.

This chain connects TRBV12-3 or TRBV12-4 to TRBJ1-4; a possible D gene is TRBD1 (5 bases). This CDR3 is built from 13 residues. Trimming shortened V by 3 bases and J by 9 bases, and 11 bases separated the two germline ends. CDR3 region: CASSLAGSKKLFF. As DNA, the CDR3 is TGTGCCAGCAGTTTGGCAGGGTCGAAAAAACTGTTTTTT.

This clonotype has a handful of counts. The V gene is TRBV20-1, the J gene TRBJ2-5, with D perhaps matching TRBD1 (6 bases). Deletions cut 5 bases from V and 4 bases from J, with 11 bases between. Germline loops: CDR1 DFQATT, CDR2 SNEGSKA (reference sequence). The CDR3 totals 12 residues. The CDR3 coding sequence is TGCAGTGCTCAAGTGGGGGCAGAGACCCAGTACTTC. Protein: CSAQVGAETQYF.

This chain joins TRBV7-2 and TRBJ2-7; 9 nucleotides match TRBD2. The CDR3 spans 15 residues. The V gene end was trimmed by 1 base and the J gene end by 4 bases; junction bases not matched to a gene: 5. From germline, CDR1 is SGHTA and CDR2 FQGNSA. The CDR3 DNA is TGTGCCAGCAGCTTAGGGGGTAGCGGGGGATACGAGCAGTACTTC. Translated, it gives CASSLGGSGGYEQYF.

The chain is built from TRBV28 and TRBJ2-7, with unresolved D. V was pared by 10 bases and J by 1 base, with 14 bases between. Germline CDR1 MDHEN, CDR2 SYDVKM. CDR3 size: 13 residues. CDR3 protein: CATTNVASYEQYF. CDR3 nucleotides: TGTGCCACGACCAATGTAGCTTCCTACGAGCAGTACTTC.

The rearrangement joins TRBV6-6 to TRBJ2-1, with 9 nucleotides matching TRBD2. This CDR3 spans 12 amino acids. Germline V gene sequence: CDR1 MNHNY, CDR2 SVGAGI (reference sequence). The CDR3 sequence: CAEGGRADEQFF. In nucleotides, the CDR3 is TGTGCTGAAGGCGGGAGGGCGGATGAGCAGTTCTTC.

V gene TRBV7-2 combines with J gene TRBJ2-4; D perhaps matches TRBD2 (6 bases). CDR3 length equals 13 residues. V lost 1 base to trimming and J lost 13 bases, with 14 bases between them. In germline, CDR1 is SGHTA, CDR2 FQGNSA. CDR3 sequence reads: CASSLGGDSRQYF. The CDR3 DNA sequence: TGTGCCAGCAGCTTAGGCGGGGATAGCCGACAGTACTTC.

The chain combines TRBV20-1 with TRBJ2-6; 8 nucleotides agree with TRBD1. Germline assignment: CDR1 DFQATT and CDR2 SNEGSKA (reference sequence). V dropped 2 bases and J dropped 3; count of bases not matched to a gene: 6. CDR3 length: 16 amino acids. CDR3 in DNA: TGCAGTGCTAGAACGCAGGGGGCGGGTGGGGCCAACGTCCTGACTTTC. It encodes CSARTQGAGGANVLTF.

This chain connects TRBV29-1 to TRBJ2-5, with TRBD1 as a possible D gene (5 bases). The V end lost 4 bases, the J end lost 2 bases, and 17 bases lay between the germline ends. CDR3 length: 15 amino acids. Germline lookup yields CDR1 SQVTM and CDR2 ANQGSEA. The CDR3 loop is CSVAGWTSLQETQYF. CDR3 nucleotide sequence: TGCAGCGTTGCAGGCTGGACATCCCTACAAGAGACCCAGTACTTC.

This clonotype showed up just a few times. The gene calls are TRBV7-9 and TRBJ1-1; weak D call: TRBD1 (6 bases). The germline V gene encodes CDR1 SEHNR and CDR2 FQNEAQ (reference sequence). The CDR3 totals 14 residues. V lost 3 bases and J 4 bases, leaving 12 bases between the germline ends. In DNA form, the CDR3 reads TGTGCCAGCAGCTTTGCTCGCAGGGGCACTGAAGCTTTCTTT. Amino acids: CASSFARRGTEAFF.

This clonotype occurred a few times. The rearrangement links TRBV28 to TRBJ2-2; a weak D match, TRBD2 (6 bases). The CDR3 has 15 amino acids. Germline-derived CDR1 and CDR2 are MDHEN and SYDVKM. V lost 5 bases, J lost 6 bases, and 16 bases lay in between. The CDR3 region has the DNA TGTGCCAGCAGTCCCCAGGGCGGGGAATCCGGGGAGCTGTTTTTT. It is translated as CASSPQGGESGELFF.

This clonotype was observed many times. The DNA of the CDR3 is TGTGCCAGCAGCGTGTTTTCAGGGGATGGGGCCAACGTCCTGACTTTC. Translation: CASSVFSGDGANVLTF. This rearrangement joins TRBV9 to TRBJ2-6; D possibly corresponds to TRBD1 (6 bases). Germline V lookup: CDR1 SGDLS, CDR2 YYNGEE. V shed 2 bases and J shed 3 bases, with 12 bases lying between them. CDR3 length: 16 amino acids.

The J gene is TRBJ2-7, the V gene TRBV9; D perhaps matches TRBD1 (5 bases). V lost 3 bases to trimming and J lost 7 bases, with 14 bases between them. The CDR3 consists of 13 residues. CDR1 is SGDLS and CDR2 is YYNGEE in the germline V gene. The DNA for the CDR3 is TGTGCCAGCAGCGCCGCCAGGGTTGGAGAGCAGTACTTC. Encoded protein: CASSAARVGEQYF. The full variable domain, completed using reference TRBV9 and TRBJ2-7, is DSGVTQTPKHLITATGQRVTLRCSPRSGDLSVYWYQQSLDQGLQFLIQYYNGEERAKGNILERFSAQQFPDLHSELNLSSLELGDSALYFCASSAARVGEQYFGPGTRLTVT.

Only a few counts were recorded for this clonotype. The chain has TRBV7-9 and TRBJ2-1; D remains ambiguous. The CDR3 totals 15 residues. Germline V gene sequence: CDR1 SEHNR, CDR2 FQNEAQ (reference sequence). The germline V and J ends were trimmed by 8 bases and 2 bases, with 16 bases remaining between them. This CDR3 is CASRSGPTPYNEQFF. CDR3 in DNA: TGTGCCAGCCGCTCGGGTCCTACCCCCTACAATGAGCAGTTCTTC.

This clonotype has just a few counts. The chain links TRBV6-1 to TRBJ1-3; D may be TRBD1 (6 bases). The CDR3 is 14 amino acids. CDR1 and CDR2 (germline): MNHNS, SASEGT. Trimming took off 6 bases at V and 3 bases at J, with 12 bases between the two ends. CDR3: CASSPGAIGNTIYF. For the CDR3, the DNA is TGTGCCAGCAGCCCGGGGGCCATTGGAAACACCATATATTTT.

This clonotype came up a few times. The gene calls are TRBV10-3 and TRBJ2-1, with D tentatively TRBD2 (5 bases). The CDR3 consists of 16 residues. The germline V gene encodes CDR1 ENHRY and CDR2 SYGVKD. V shed 0 bases and J shed 3 bases, with 12 bases lying between them. CDR3 in DNA: TGTGCCATCAGTGAGTCACTAGGCACCTACTACAATGAGCAGTTCTTC. This translates into CAISESLGTYYNEQFF.

This clonotype appeared a few times. The chain links TRBV6-1 to TRBJ2-1, with 9 nucleotides matching TRBD2. The germline gives CDR1 MNHNS, CDR2 SASEGT. The CDR3 has 16 residues. The junction had 10 bases not matched to a gene; V was cut back by 5 bases and J by 5 bases. The CDR3 loop reads CASSRRAGLANNEQFF. CDR3 bases: TGTGCCAGCAGTCGTCGCGCGGGACTAGCTAACAATGAGCAGTTCTTC.

This clonotype came up a few times. The CDR3 reads CASSLGRHEQYF. In DNA form, the CDR3 reads TGTGCCAGCAGCTTAGGGAGGCACGAGCAGTACTTC. The chain combines TRBV13 with TRBJ2-7; D unclear. V was pared by 0 bases and J by 5 bases, with 5 bases between. Germline CDR1 and CDR2: PRHDT and FYEKMQ (reference sequence). This CDR3 is built from 12 residues.

This sequence joins TRBV30 and TRBJ2-1; the D is unclear. The germline V gene encodes CDR1 GTSNPN and CDR2 SVGIG (reference sequence). The CDR3 is 12 amino acids. V was cut by 5 bases and J by 12 bases, with 17 bases left in between. Here the CDR3 DNA reads TGTGCCTGGGATGGGGTCTTCGCTTGGCAGTTCTTC. Its translation: CAWDGVFAWQFF. The complete variable domain, with remaining parts taken from reference TRBV30 and TRBJ2-1, reads SQTIHQWPATLVQPVGSPLSLECTVEGTSNPNLYWYRQAAGRGLQLLFYSVGIGQISSEVPQNLSASRPQDRQFILSSKKLLLSDSGFYLCAWDGVFAWQFFGPGTRLTVL.

This clonotype was seen a handful of times. The chain recombines TRBV5-6 with TRBJ2-3; 7 bases agree with TRBD1. The CDR3 sequence is 16 residues long. Germline V gene lookup returns CDR1 SGHDT and CDR2 YYEEEE. V trimming: 1 base; J trimming: 2 bases; junction bases outside the gene matches: 7. The DNA of the CDR3 is TGTGCCAGCAGCTTGTCGACAGGGTGGGACACAGATACGCAGTATTTT. Protein: CASSLSTGWDTDTQYF.

V and J are TRBV29-1 and TRBJ1-1; no clear D gene. Germline V gives CDR1 SQVTM, CDR2 ANQGSEA. V was shortened by 3 bases and J by 1 base, with 3 bases between the two germline ends. CDR3 length: 11 amino acids. CDR3 loop: CSVDANTEAFF. The CDR3 DNA sequence: TGCAGCGTTGATGCGAACACTGAAGCTTTCTTT.

This rearrangement joins TRBV29-1 to TRBJ2-7, with TRBD2 identical over 10 bases. This CDR3 region has 12 residues. V shed 4 bases, J shed 6 bases, and the junction held 3 bases outside the gene matches. CDR1 is SQVTM, CDR2 ANQGSEA, per germline. CDR3 coding DNA: TGCAGCGTTGTTCTAGCGGGGGCCGAGCAGTACTTC. Translated, it gives CSVVLAGAEQYF.

This clonotype was counted only a few times. The V gene is TRBV27, the J gene TRBJ2-3, with 11 positions matching TRBD2. Germline CDR1 MNHEY, CDR2 SMNVEV (reference sequence). This CDR3 is built from 16 residues. The ends lost 4 bases at V and 1 base at J; junction bases unmatched: 4. CDR3 bases: TGTGCCAGCAGTTCGTTAGCGGGAGGGGGCACAGATACGCAGTATTTT. This encodes CASSSLAGGGTDTQYF.

The V and J genes are TRBV6-1 and TRBJ2-2; D call uncertain. V gave up 5 bases and J gave up 4 bases, with 20 bases separating them. CDR3 length: 17 amino acids. Per the germline V gene, CDR1 is MNHNS and CDR2 is SASEGT. This CDR3 is CASSPQDPDEVTGELFF. CDR3 DNA sequence: TGTGCCAGCAGTCCCCAGGACCCAGACGAGGTCACCGGGGAGCTGTTTTTT.

V and J are TRBV3-1 and TRBJ2-1; D gene unclear. The CDR3 is made up of 17 amino acids. The V gene's germline CDR1 is LGHDT and CDR2 YNNKEL (reference sequence). V dropped 4 bases and J dropped 2 bases, with 18 bases sitting between them. The CDR3 bases are TGTGCCAGCAGCCCCCCAGCTACTAAACCCACCTACAATGAGCAGTTCTTC. Its translation: CASSPPATKPTYNEQFF.

In its sample, this clonotype was seen a few times. The CDR3 bases are TGCAGTGCTATTAGGACTAGCGGGAGCACAGATACGCAGTATTTT. It codes for CSAIRTSGSTDTQYF. The rearrangement links TRBV20-1 to TRBJ2-3; 11 bases align to TRBD2. CDR3 length equals 15 residues. After removal of 4 bases from V and 0 bases from J, the junction contained 3 bases not matched to a gene. CDR1 DFQATT and CDR2 SNEGSKA come from the germline V gene (reference sequence).

V is TRBV7-2 and J is TRBJ2-5; unclear D gene. This CDR3 spans 13 amino acids. V lost 0 bases and J 3 bases, leaving 5 bases between the germline ends. Germline lookup yields CDR1 SGHTA and CDR2 FQGNSA. The DNA for the CDR3 is TGTGCCAGCAGCTTAGCTGCGAAAGAGACCCAGTACTTC. Translation gives CASSLAAKETQYF. The full variable domain, rest sourced from reference TRBV7-2 and TRBJ2-5, is GAGVSQSPSNKVTEKGKDVELRCDPISGHTALYWYRQSLGQGLEFLIYFQGNSAPDKSGLPSDRFSAERTGGSVSTLTIQRTQQEDSAVYLCASSLAAKETQYFGPGTRLLVL.